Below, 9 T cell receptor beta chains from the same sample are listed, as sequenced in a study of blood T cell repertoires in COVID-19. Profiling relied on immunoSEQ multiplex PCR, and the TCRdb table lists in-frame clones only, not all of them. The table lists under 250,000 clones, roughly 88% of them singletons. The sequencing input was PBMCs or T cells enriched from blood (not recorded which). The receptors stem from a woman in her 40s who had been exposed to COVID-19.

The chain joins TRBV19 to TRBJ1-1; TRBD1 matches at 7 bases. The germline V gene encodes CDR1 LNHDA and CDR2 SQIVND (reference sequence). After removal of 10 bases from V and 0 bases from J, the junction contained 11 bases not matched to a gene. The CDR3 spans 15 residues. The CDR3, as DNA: TGTGCCACCAAGCAACCGGGACAGCTGAACACTGAAGCTTTCTTT. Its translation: CATKQPGQLNTEAFF.

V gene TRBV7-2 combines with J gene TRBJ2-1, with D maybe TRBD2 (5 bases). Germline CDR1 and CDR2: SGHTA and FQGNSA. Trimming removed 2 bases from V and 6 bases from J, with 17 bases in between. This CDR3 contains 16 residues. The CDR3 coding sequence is TGTGCCAGCAGCTTATCCCGGGAATTTGCCTCCAATGAGCAGTTCTTC. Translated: CASSLSREFASNEQFF.

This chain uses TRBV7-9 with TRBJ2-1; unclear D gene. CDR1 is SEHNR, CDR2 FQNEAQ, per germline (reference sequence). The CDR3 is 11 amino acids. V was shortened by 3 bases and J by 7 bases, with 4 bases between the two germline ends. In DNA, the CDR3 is TGTGCCAGCAGCTTTATTAATGAGCAGTTCTTC. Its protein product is CASSFINEQFF.

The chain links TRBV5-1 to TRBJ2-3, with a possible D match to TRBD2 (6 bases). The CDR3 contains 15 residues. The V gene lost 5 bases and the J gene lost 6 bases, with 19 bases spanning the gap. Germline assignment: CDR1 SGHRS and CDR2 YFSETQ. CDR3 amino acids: CASSNWGGDVDTQYF. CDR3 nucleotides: TGCGCCAGCAGTAATTGGGGAGGAGATGTCGATACGCAGTATTTT.

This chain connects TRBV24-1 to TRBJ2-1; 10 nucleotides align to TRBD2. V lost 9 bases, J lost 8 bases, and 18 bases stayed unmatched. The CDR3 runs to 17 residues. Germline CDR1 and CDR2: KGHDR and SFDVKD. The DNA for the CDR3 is TGTGCCACCGGGGGAAGCGGGAGGGCTAAGGATACTGATGAGCAGTTCTTC. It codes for CATGGSGRAKDTDEQFF.

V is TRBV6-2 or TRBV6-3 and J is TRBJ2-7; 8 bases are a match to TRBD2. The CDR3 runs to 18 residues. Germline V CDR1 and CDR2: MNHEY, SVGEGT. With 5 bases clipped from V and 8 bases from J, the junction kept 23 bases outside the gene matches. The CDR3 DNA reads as TGTGCCAGCAGTATCGGGACTAGAATGGAGAAGGTCCGTTTCAAGCAGTACTTC. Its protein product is CASSIGTRMEKVRFKQYF.

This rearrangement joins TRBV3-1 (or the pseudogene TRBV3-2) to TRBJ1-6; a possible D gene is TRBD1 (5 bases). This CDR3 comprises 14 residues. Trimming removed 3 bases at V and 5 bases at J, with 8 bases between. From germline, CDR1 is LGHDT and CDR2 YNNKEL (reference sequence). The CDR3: CASSQTVDNSPLHF. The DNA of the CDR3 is TGTGCCAGCAGCCAGACAGTAGATAATTCACCCCTCCACTTT.

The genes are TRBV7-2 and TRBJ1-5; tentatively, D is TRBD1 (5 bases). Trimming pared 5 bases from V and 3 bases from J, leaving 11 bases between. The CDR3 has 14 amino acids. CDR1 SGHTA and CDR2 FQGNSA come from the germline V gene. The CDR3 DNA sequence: TGTGCCAGCAGCCCGCAGGGCTACAATCAGCCCCAGCATTTT. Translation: CASSPQGYNQPQHF.

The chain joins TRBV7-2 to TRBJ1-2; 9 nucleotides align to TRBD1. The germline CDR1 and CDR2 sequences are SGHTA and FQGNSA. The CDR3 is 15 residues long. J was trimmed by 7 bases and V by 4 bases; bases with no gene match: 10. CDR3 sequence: CASSYGGQGDFGYTF. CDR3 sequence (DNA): TGTGCCAGCAGCTACGGGGGACAGGGCGATTTTGGCTACACCTTC.